These 21 T cell receptor beta chains were sequenced from one sample in a study of blood T cell repertoires in COVID-19. Generated by immunoSEQ multiplex PCR, the TCRdb table keeps only in-frame clones and is missing some. The sample contains 60,000 or so clones, roughly 93% of which appear only once. Sequenced material: peripheral blood. These receptors came from a human donor in a cohort sampled during active COVID-19.

The chain has TRBV19 and TRBJ2-1; 9 bases agree with TRBD2. Looked up from germline, CDR1 is LNHDA and CDR2 is SQIVND (reference sequence). V gave up 6 bases and J gave up 3 bases; unmatched junction bases: 3. The CDR3 is made up of 14 amino acids. CDR3 region: CASRREGLYNEQFF. The CDR3, as DNA: TGTGCCAGTAGGCGGGAGGGCCTCTACAATGAGCAGTTCTTC.

The gene calls are TRBV6-5 and TRBJ2-3, with D perhaps matching TRBD2 (6 bases). Looked up from germline, CDR1 is MNHEY and CDR2 is SVGAGI. Between the trimmed V and J ends, which lost 2 bases and 1 base, there was a span of 10 bases. The CDR3 extends over 15 amino acids. CDR3: CASSYGRDGTDTQYF. DNA of the CDR3: TGTGCCAGCAGTTACGGGCGGGACGGCACAGATACGCAGTATTTT.

The CDR3 here is CASSPRTGKTYEQYF. The CDR3 DNA reads TGTGCCAGCAGCCCTCGGACAGGGAAAACCTACGAGCAGTACTTC. The chain uses TRBV7-9 and TRBJ2-7, with TRBD1 matching over 8 bases. CDR1 and CDR2 from the germline V gene are SEHNR and FQNEAQ (reference sequence). The CDR3 sequence is 15 residues long. V was clipped by 5 bases and J by 2 bases; unmatched bases: 8.

J is TRBJ2-2 and V is TRBV28; 7 bases fit TRBD2. The CDR3 runs 16 residues. Germline V lookup: CDR1 MDHEN, CDR2 SYDVKM. With V trimmed by 1 base and J by 7 bases, 9 bases remained unmatched. The CDR3 is CASSLFSSGDGGELFF. Here the CDR3 DNA reads TGTGCCAGCAGTTTATTTTCCAGCGGGGACGGCGGGGAGCTGTTTTTT.

This chain joins TRBV11-1 and TRBJ2-1, with 10 bases fitting TRBD1. V shed 5 bases and J 2 bases; nucleotides not matched to a gene: 3. The CDR3 is 15 amino acids. Germline V lookup: CDR1 SGHAT, CDR2 FQDESV (reference sequence). CDR3: CASSRGQGAYNEQFF. Here the CDR3 DNA reads TGTGCCAGCAGCCGAGGACAGGGGGCCTACAATGAGCAGTTCTTC. Filled out from reference TRBV11-1 and TRBJ2-1, the complete variable domain reads EAEVAQSPRYKITEKSQAVAFWCDPISGHATLYWYRQILGQGPELLVQFQDESVVDDSQLPKDRFSAERLKGVDSTLKIQPAELGDSAMYLCASSRGQGAYNEQFFGPGTRLTVL.

The rearrangement uses TRBV14 and TRBJ1-4; tentative D call: TRBD1 (5 bases). Trimming removed 4 bases from V and 4 bases from J, with 10 bases in between. Germline-derived CDR1 and CDR2 are SGHDN and FVKESK. The CDR3 loop spans 14 amino acids. CDR3 sequence: CASSRGHLNEKLFF. The CDR3 DNA follows: TGTGCCAGCAGCCGAGGACACCTTAATGAAAAACTGTTTTTT.

The chain couples TRBV28 to TRBJ2-3; 16 positions agree with TRBD2. Germline trimming cut 10 bases from V and 4 bases from J; bases unmatched to any gene: 14. The CDR3 is made up of 18 amino acids. Germline V gives CDR1 MDHEN, CDR2 SYDVKM. The CDR3 sequence is CATDSGTSGRARSDTQYF. In DNA, the CDR3 is TGTGCCACCGATTCCGGGACTAGCGGGAGGGCCAGGTCAGATACGCAGTATTTT. The full variable domain, completed using reference TRBV28 and TRBJ2-3, is DVKVTQSSRYLVKRTGEKVFLECVQDMDHENMFWYRQDPGLGLRLIYFSYDVKMKEKGDIPEGYSVSREKKERFSLILESASTNQTSMYLCATDSGTSGRARSDTQYFGPGTRLTVL.

The chain joins TRBV5-1 to TRBJ2-3, with TRBD2 as a possible D gene (5 bases). The CDR3 spans 14 residues. CDR1 is SGHRS, CDR2 YFSETQ, per germline. Trimming removed 0 bases at V and 0 bases at J, with 5 bases between. The CDR3 DNA reads TGCGCCAGCAGCTTGGGAGGGAGCACAGATACGCAGTATTTT. This gives the protein CASSLGGSTDTQYF.

CDR3 protein: CASSLAAGAKYEQYF. The CDR3 DNA reads as TGTGCCAGCAGCTTAGCGGCGGGGGCGAAGTACGAGCAGTACTTC. The rearrangement links TRBV11-3 to TRBJ2-7; D may be TRBD2 (7 bases). V lost 1 base, J lost 4 bases, and 14 bases lay in between. CDR3 length equals 15 residues. Germline V CDR1 and CDR2: SGHNT, YENEEA.

V and J are TRBV10-1 and TRBJ2-5; D call uncertain. The CDR3 is 13 amino acids. CDR1 is WNHNN and CDR2 is SYGVQD in the germline V gene (reference sequence). V dropped 4 bases and J dropped 0 bases, with 6 bases sitting between them. CDR3 loop: CASSVDYQETQYF. CDR3 nucleotides: TGCGCCAGCAGTGTTGACTACCAAGAGACCCAGTACTTC.

The chain recombines TRBV15 with TRBJ1-5; the D is unclear. CDR1 is LNHNV, CDR2 YYDKDF, per germline (reference sequence). V dropped 2 bases and J dropped 2 bases, with 10 bases sitting between them. This CDR3 region has 15 residues. The CDR3, as DNA: TGTGCCACCAGCAGACGGGAGCGGGGCAATCAGCCCCAGCATTTT. It translates to CATSRRERGNQPQHF.

The chain couples TRBV6-6 to TRBJ1-1, with 8 bases fitting TRBD1. V lost 6 bases to trimming and J lost 3 bases; unmatched junction nucleotides: 9. This CDR3 has 15 residues. Germline V lookup: CDR1 MNHNY, CDR2 SVGAGI (reference sequence). This CDR3 reads CASSVGQGRYTEAFF. The CDR3 bases are TGTGCCAGCAGCGTCGGACAGGGAAGATACACTGAAGCTTTCTTT.

The V gene is TRBV5-1, the J gene TRBJ1-6; 10 bases match TRBD1. Trimming removed 4 bases from V and 2 bases from J; junction bases left unmatched: 6. CDR3 length equals 17 residues. Germline CDR1 reads SGHRS; CDR2 reads YFSETQ. In DNA form, the CDR3 reads TGCGCCAGCAGCCCAGGACAGGGGGACACCTATAATTCACCCCTCCACTTT. This codes for CASSPGQGDTYNSPLHF.

This sequence joins TRBV19 and TRBJ2-5, with 8 positions matching TRBD2. In germline, CDR1 is LNHDA, CDR2 SQIVND (reference sequence). The CDR3 consists of 15 residues. After removal of 4 bases from V and 2 bases from J, the junction contained 6 bases not matched to a gene. The CDR3 loop reads CASSTLAGKQETQYF. The CDR3 DNA sequence: TGTGCCAGTAGTACCTTAGCGGGAAAACAAGAGACCCAGTACTTC.

The chain employs TRBV28 and TRBJ2-7, with 8 bases lining up with TRBD2. V was pared by 5 bases and J by 5 bases, with 11 bases of the junction left unmatched. This CDR3 is built from 15 residues. The germline gives CDR1 MDHEN, CDR2 SYDVKM. CDR3 nucleotide sequence: TGTGCCAGCAGTCGTACCGGGACTAGGCGTGACGAGCAGTACTTC. The encoded protein is CASSRTGTRRDEQYF. Variable domain in full (rest from reference TRBV28 and TRBJ2-7): DVKVTQSSRYLVKRTGEKVFLECVQDMDHENMFWYRQDPGLGLRLIYFSYDVKMKEKGDIPEGYSVSREKKERFSLILESASTNQTSMYLCASSRTGTRRDEQYFGPGTRLTVT.

Regarding this clone: Other DNA sequences in the same sample also yield this CDR3. This chain links TRBV4-1 with TRBJ1-5, with TRBD1 identical over 7 bases. Losses at the gene ends were 2 bases for V and 0 bases for J; bases not matched to a gene: 4. CDR1 is MGHRA, CDR2 YSYEKL, per germline. This CDR3 has 16 amino acids. The chain's CDR3 is CASSQTGTVSNQPQHF. For the CDR3, the DNA is TGCGCCAGCAGCCAAACTGGGACAGTTAGCAATCAGCCCCAGCATTTT.

The chain carries TRBV18 and TRBJ1-1, with a tentative D call TRBD1 (5 bases). Germline values: CDR1 KGHSH, CDR2 LQKENI. V lost 4 bases and J 4 bases, leaving 10 bases between the germline ends. CDR3 length: 13 amino acids. The CDR3 DNA reads as TGTGCCAGCTCACAGACAGTCAGCACTGAAGCTTTCTTT. Translation: CASSQTVSTEAFF.

The chain recombines TRBV3-1 (or the pseudogene TRBV3-2) with TRBJ1-1; D is unresolved. V was shortened by 5 bases and J by 3 bases, with 7 bases between the two germline ends. Germline lookup yields CDR1 LGHDT and CDR2 YNNKEL (reference sequence). The CDR3 is made up of 12 amino acids. CDR3: CASSTLDTEAFF. CDR3 bases: TGTGCCAGCAGCACTCTCGACACTGAAGCTTTCTTT.

This clone was recorded once. This chain joins TRBV4-2 and TRBJ2-2; 9 bases map to TRBD2. CDR1 and CDR2 from the germline V gene are LGHNA and YNFKEQ. Unmatched junction bases numbered 3, after V lost 1 base and J lost 3 bases. The CDR3 covers 16 residues. As DNA, the CDR3 is TGTGCCAGCAGCCAAGGTCTAGCGGGACACACCGGGGAGCTGTTTTTT. Amino acid sequence: CASSQGLAGHTGELFF.

This clone was counted a single time. The rearrangement links TRBV29-1 to TRBJ2-7; 14 bases map to TRBD2. V lost 7 bases, J lost 4 bases, and 6 bases stayed unmatched. Looked up from germline, CDR1 is SQVTM and CDR2 is ANQGSEA. The CDR3 has 14 residues. CDR3 in amino acids: CSATGTSGSYEQYF. In nucleotides, the CDR3 is TGCAGCGCTACCGGGACTAGCGGGAGTTACGAGCAGTACTTC.

The V call is TRBV28, the J call TRBJ1-5; no clear D gene. The germline V gene has CDR1 MDHEN and CDR2 SYDVKM. The CDR3 runs to 15 residues. Trimming cost V 6 bases and J 3 bases, with 15 bases left between them. The CDR3 nucleotides read TGTGCCAGCAGCTATCGATTCCCTCCCAATCAGCCCCAGCATTTT. This encodes CASSYRFPPNQPQHF.